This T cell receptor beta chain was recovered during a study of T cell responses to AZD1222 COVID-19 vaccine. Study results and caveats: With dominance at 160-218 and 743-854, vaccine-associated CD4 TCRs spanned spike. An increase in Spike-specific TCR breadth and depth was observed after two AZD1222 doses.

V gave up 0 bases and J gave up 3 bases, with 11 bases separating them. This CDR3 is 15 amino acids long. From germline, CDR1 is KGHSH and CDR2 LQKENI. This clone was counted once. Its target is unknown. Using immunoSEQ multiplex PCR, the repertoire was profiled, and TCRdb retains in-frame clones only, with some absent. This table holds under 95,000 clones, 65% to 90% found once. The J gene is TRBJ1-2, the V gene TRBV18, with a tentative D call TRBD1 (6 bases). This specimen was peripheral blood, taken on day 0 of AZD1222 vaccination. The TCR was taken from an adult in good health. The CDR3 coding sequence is TGTGCCAGCTCACCACCGGGACACACTGACTATGGCTACACCTTC. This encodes CASSPPGHTDYGYTF.